This T cell receptor (beta chain) is drawn from a study of blood T cell repertoires in COVID-19. Study-level background: Samples of COVID-19 (acute and convalescent) were obtained from the United States, Italy and Spain. The cDNA or gDNA used as material had been derived from T cells, B-cell-depleted T cells, or PBMCs.

V was pared by 2 bases and J by 4 bases, with 12 bases between. CDR1 is SGHRS and CDR2 is YFSETQ in the germline V gene. This CDR3 comprises 14 residues. In the source study's methods: Estimated nucleated cell counts came from reference gene primer amplification. The method was immunoSEQ multiplex PCR; TCRdb's version includes in-frame clones alone and lacks a portion of them. The D gene and trimming were derived from the DNA, and the V and J assignments and clone size from that table. The table records roughly 260,000 clones, 70% to 85% of them present only once. This TCR was sampled from a woman over 75 with active or convalescent COVID-19. The sequenced sample consisted of peripheral blood. This chain uses TRBV5-1 with TRBJ2-5; D possibly corresponds to TRBD2 (6 bases). CDR3 bases: TGCGCCAGCAGCTTCAACGGGAGACGAGAGACCCAGTACTTC. As protein: CASSFNGRRETQYF.